The T cell receptor (beta chain) described here comes from a study of cytotoxic CD8 clonotypes in ibrutinib-treated CLL. Background on the study: Sample averages reached 250,000 to 300,000 productive templates and under 100,000 productive rearrangements.

Using immunoSEQ multiplex PCR, the repertoire was profiled, and TCRdb retains in-frame clones only, with some absent. The table has 150,000 or so clones, around three quarters seen once; the top ten hold over 10%. V lost 3 bases to trimming and J lost 0 bases, with 7 bases between them. Germline values: CDR1 WSHSY, CDR2 SAAADI. This CDR3 is 14 amino acids long. This sample comprised PBMCs, obtained after 12 months of ibrutinib treatment. This receptor was identified in a human donor with chronic lymphocytic leukemia. The genes are TRBV10-2 and TRBJ2-3; possibly TRBD1 for D (5 bases). The CDR3 DNA is TGCGCCAGCAGTGACTGGGGCAGCACAGATACGCAGTATTTT. As protein: CASSDWGSTDTQYF.